This TCR beta chain was obtained from a study of T-cell memory formation after mild COVID-19. The wider study: Clustering of TCRs was largely donor specific. Study-level points and caveats: From day 15 to 85, contracting clones were balanced between CD4 and CD8, whereas later expanders leaned toward CD4+.

This clonotype was detected a few times. Antigen unknown. Germline V gene sequence: CDR1 DFQATT, CDR2 SNEGSKA (reference sequence). V was pared by 1 base and J by 2 bases, with 10 bases between. CDR3 length: 14 residues. Constant-segment primers served in 5'RACE that generated TCR alpha and TCR beta cDNA libraries bearing sample barcodes and UMIs. TCRdb analysed the 5' RACE reads with MiXCR anew, one entry per CDR3 protein. The repertoire holds about 190,000 distinct CDR3 sequences, with about 10% as singletons. The clonotype was recovered from a man between 18 and 35 years old who had mild COVID-19 (a few samples of this study predate the infection). Cell type and time point are not known. Specimen: PBMCs or a T cell subset sorted from them (not recorded which). V usage is TRBV20-1 and J usage is TRBJ2-3; D gene unclear. The CDR3 DNA sequence: TGCAGTGCTAGAGGGGTGCAGACCACAGATACGCAGTATTTT. It yields the protein CSARGVQTTDTQYF.